A single sample gave rise to the 21 T cell receptor beta chains below, sequenced in a study of T cell responses to AZD1222 COVID-19 vaccine. The method was immunoSEQ multiplex PCR; TCRdb's version includes in-frame clones alone and lacks a portion of them. The top ten clones hold under 4% of a sample with approximately 120,000 clones, approximately 94% of them seen once. The source was peripheral blood, collected on day 0 of AZD1222 vaccination. These receptors originate from an adult in good health.

This clone was counted a few times. CDR3 protein: CASSYRTENTGELFF. The CDR3 DNA reads as TGTGCCAGCAGTTATAGGACAGAGAACACCGGGGAGCTGTTTTTT. The J gene is TRBJ2-2, the V gene TRBV6-5; D may be TRBD1 (6 bases). CDR1 and CDR2 from the germline V gene are MNHEY and SVGAGI. The CDR3 covers 15 residues. V lost 3 bases and J 1 base, leaving 9 bases between the germline ends.

V usage is TRBV9 and J usage is TRBJ1-6; D remains ambiguous. From germline, CDR1 is SGDLS and CDR2 YYNGEE. The CDR3 extends over 15 amino acids. V lost 6 bases to trimming and J lost 7 bases, with 17 bases between them. The CDR3 loop reads CASTPEGLVNSPLHF. The CDR3 DNA sequence: TGTGCCAGCACCCCGGAAGGACTTGTAAATTCACCCCTCCACTTT. Full variable domain (missing parts from reference TRBV9 and TRBJ1-6): DSGVTQTPKHLITATGQRVTLRCSPRSGDLSVYWYQQSLDQGLQFLIQYYNGEERAKGNILERFSAQQFPDLHSELNLSSLELGDSALYFCASTPEGLVNSPLHFGNGTRLTVT.

This chain uses TRBV18 with TRBJ2-2; 12 bases agree with TRBD1. The CDR3 length is 20 residues. J was trimmed by 6 bases and V by 4 bases; bases with no gene match: 18. Germline lookup yields CDR1 KGHSH and CDR2 LQKENI. Here the CDR3 DNA reads TGTGCCAGCTCACGACTTTCGACCGGGACAGGGGGCAGCCATGCCGGGGAGCTGTTTTTT. It translates to CASSRLSTGTGGSHAGELFF.

The chain employs TRBV19 and TRBJ1-5, with 7 positions matching TRBD1. The CDR3 loop spans 14 amino acids. The germline V gene encodes CDR1 LNHDA and CDR2 SQIVND (reference sequence). Trimming removed 4 bases from V and 6 bases from J; junction bases left unmatched: 6. The CDR3 region is CASSSPTGVQPQHF. The CDR3 region has the DNA TGTGCCAGTAGTAGCCCAACAGGGGTTCAGCCCCAGCATTTT. The variable domain in full, completed from reference TRBV19 and TRBJ1-5, reads DGGITQSPKYLFRKEGQNVTLSCEQNLNHDAMYWYRQDPGQGLRLIYYSQIVNDFQKGDIAEGYSVSREKKESFPLTVTSAQKNPTAFYLCASSSPTGVQPQHFGDGTRLSIL.

This chain joins TRBV5-8 and TRBJ1-1; D is perhaps TRBD1 (5 bases). V was trimmed by 6 bases and J by 4 bases, leaving 19 bases between them. The CDR3 has 15 amino acids. Germline CDR1 reads SGHTS; CDR2 reads YDEGEE. The CDR3 DNA is TGTGCCAGCAACCCACCCCAGGGAGAGGCCACTGAAGCTTTCTTT. Translated, it gives CASNPPQGEATEAFF.

This clone appeared once. The chain uses TRBV7-2 and TRBJ2-1; the D is unclear. CDR3 length: 13 residues. The germline CDR1 and CDR2 sequences are SGHTA and FQGNSA. V lost 2 bases, J lost 2 bases, and 4 bases lay in between. This CDR3 reads CASSLSPYNEQFF. The CDR3 DNA reads TGTGCCAGCAGCTTATCCCCCTACAATGAGCAGTTCTTC. Based on the CDR3 plus reference TRBV7-2 and TRBJ2-1, the full variable domain is GAGVSQSPSNKVTEKGKDVELRCDPISGHTALYWYRQSLGQGLEFLIYFQGNSAPDKSGLPSDRFSAERTGGSVSTLTIQRTQQEDSAVYLCASSLSPYNEQFFGPGTRLTVL.

The chain links TRBV9 to TRBJ2-7; possibly TRBD2 for D (5 bases). CDR3 length: 14 residues. Looked up from germline, CDR1 is SGDLS and CDR2 is YYNGEE. V lost 0 bases to trimming and J lost 2 bases, with 9 bases between them. CDR3 sequence (DNA): TGTGCCAGCAGCGTAGATGCGACTACCTACGAGCAGTACTTC. Its protein product is CASSVDATTYEQYF.

The rearrangement links TRBV2 to TRBJ2-2, with 9 bases lining up with TRBD1. Germline V CDR1 and CDR2: SNHLY, FYNNEI. V was clipped by 8 bases and J by 6 bases; unmatched bases: 4. The CDR3 has 13 amino acids. CDR3 region: CASFDRGAGELFF. In DNA form, the CDR3 reads TGTGCCAGCTTCGACAGGGGGGCCGGGGAGCTGTTTTTT.

This chain links TRBV29-1 with TRBJ2-1, with 13 bases that match TRBD2. In germline, CDR1 is SQVTM, CDR2 ANQGSEA. The CDR3 covers 15 residues. Trimming at V came to 5 bases and at J to 8 bases, leaving 9 bases not matched to a gene. CDR3 nucleotide sequence: TGCAGCGTTATTTGGACTAGCGGGAGAATAGATGAGCAGTTCTTC. This sequence encodes CSVIWTSGRIDEQFF.

The chain combines TRBV2 with TRBJ1-1; D may be TRBD1 (6 bases). V shed 6 bases and J shed 5 bases, with 7 bases lying between them. The CDR3 consists of 11 residues. Germline V CDR1 and CDR2: SNHLY, FYNNEI. The CDR3 is CASSRGTEAFF. CDR3 DNA: TGTGCCAGCAGCAGGGGAACTGAAGCTTTCTTT.

Concerning this clone: A read error may account for a junction end that differs from germline. The chain recombines TRBV6-6 with TRBJ1-3; no definite D call. CDR1 and CDR2 from the germline V gene are MNHNY and SVGAGI (reference sequence). The CDR3 loop spans 14 amino acids. The CDR3, as DNA: TGTGCCAGCAGCTACTTCCACCCGGGAAACACCATATATTTT. Amino acids: CASSYFHPGNTIYF.

The chain joins TRBV6-1 to TRBJ1-5; D is ambiguous. The germline CDR1 and CDR2 sequences are MNHNS and SASEGT. This CDR3 has 16 amino acids. Trimming pared 4 bases from V and 1 base from J, leaving 14 bases between. The DNA of the CDR3 is TGTGCCAGCAGTGTGCAGGCCGTGCGGAGCAATCAGCCCCAGCATTTT. Protein product: CASSVQAVRSNQPQHF.

The chain is built from TRBV30 and TRBJ1-3; 9 bases line up with TRBD1. The CDR3 sequence is 16 residues long. In germline, CDR1 is GTSNPN, CDR2 SVGIG (reference sequence). Trimming at V came to 0 bases and at J to 0 bases, leaving 3 bases not matched to a gene. CDR3 sequence: CAWSVQGASSGNTIYF. The DNA of the CDR3 is TGTGCCTGGAGTGTACAGGGGGCCTCCTCTGGAAACACCATATATTTT. The full variable domain, in which reference TRBV30 and TRBJ1-3 provide the parts outside the CDR3, is SQTIHQWPATLVQPVGSPLSLECTVEGTSNPNLYWYRQAAGRGLQLLFYSVGIGQISSEVPQNLSASRPQDRQFILSSKKLLLSDSGFYLCAWSVQGASSGNTIYFGEGSWLTVV.

The chain joins TRBV5-1 to TRBJ2-1, with 16 positions matching TRBD2. The V segment lost 0 bases and the J segment 4 bases; nucleotides outside the gene matches: 10. The CDR3 contains 20 residues. Germline loops: CDR1 SGHRS, CDR2 YFSETQ. The CDR3 spells CASSLAWGTSGRALYNEQFF. CDR3 nucleotide sequence: TGCGCCAGCAGCTTGGCTTGGGGGACTAGCGGGAGGGCCCTATACAATGAGCAGTTCTTC. The full variable domain, in which reference TRBV5-1 and TRBJ2-1 provide the parts outside the CDR3, is KAGVTQTPRYLIKTRGQQVTLSCSPISGHRSVSWYQQTPGQGLQFLFEYFSETQRNKGNFPGRFSGRQFSNSRSEMNVSTLELGDSALYLCASSLAWGTSGRALYNEQFFGPGTRLTVL.

V and J are TRBV18 and TRBJ2-5; D gene ambiguous. The ends were cut back, 5 bases at V and 1 base at J, with 5 bases in the middle. The CDR3 extends over 12 amino acids. Looked up from germline, CDR1 is KGHSH and CDR2 is LQKENI. Here the CDR3 reads CASSFAQETQYF. The CDR3 coding sequence is TGTGCCAGCTCATTTGCCCAAGAGACCCAGTACTTC.

The chain carries TRBV6-4 and TRBJ2-7; the match to TRBD1 covers 8 bases. Germline lookup yields CDR1 MRHNA and CDR2 SNTAGT. After removal of 6 bases from V and 4 bases from J, the junction contained 14 bases not matched to a gene. The CDR3 loop spans 16 amino acids. CDR3 sequence (DNA): TGTGCCAGCAGGACCCGGACAGGGCGAGGCGCTTACGAGCAGTACTTC. Its translation is CASRTRTGRGAYEQYF.

This clone showed up just once. The chain is built from TRBV7-2 and TRBJ2-4, with 8 positions matching TRBD2. V gave up 0 bases and J gave up 9 bases; unmatched junction bases: 4. The CDR3 has 14 residues. Germline V CDR1 and CDR2: SGHTA, FQGNSA. The CDR3 reads CASSLAPREGIQYF. In DNA form, the CDR3 reads TGTGCCAGCAGCTTAGCGCCCCGGGAGGGCATTCAGTACTTC.

In nucleotides, the CDR3 is TGTGCCAGCAGTTTATTCGCCCGGGGGTCCAATCAGCCCCAGCATTTT. This codes for CASSLFARGSNQPQHF. The chain uses TRBV28 and TRBJ1-5; D perhaps matches TRBD1 (5 bases). Looked up from germline, CDR1 is MDHEN and CDR2 is SYDVKM. The CDR3 sequence is 16 residues long. V lost 1 base and J lost 3, with 13 bases in between.

The chain uses TRBV5-4 and TRBJ2-1; 13 bases align to TRBD2. J gave up 2 bases and V 4 bases, and 3 bases lay outside the gene matches. The CDR3 totals 16 residues. Germline CDR1 reads SGHNT; CDR2 reads YYREEE (reference sequence). In DNA, the CDR3 is TGTGCCAGCAGCCGACTAGCGGGAGGTACCTACAATGAGCAGTTCTTC. Translation gives CASSRLAGGTYNEQFF.

A few counts support this clone. The chain is built from TRBV29-1 and TRBJ1-1; D is unclear. The CDR3 runs 10 residues. V was pared by 4 bases and J by 4 bases, with 4 bases between. Germline V gives CDR1 SQVTM, CDR2 ANQGSEA. In DNA form, the CDR3 reads TGCAGCGTTGTTGGCACTGAAGCTTTCTTT. Translated, it gives CSVVGTEAFF.

This rearrangement joins TRBV28 to TRBJ2-2, with unresolved D. With 6 bases removed from V and 0 bases from J, the gap between germline ends came to 17 bases. This CDR3 region has 17 residues. CDR1 and CDR2 (germline): MDHEN, SYDVKM. CDR3 loop: CASSSTAGRTNTGELFF. Here the CDR3 DNA reads TGTGCCAGCAGCTCCACGGCCGGCAGGACGAACACCGGGGAGCTGTTTTTT.